A selection of T cell receptor beta chains follows, all from one sample in a study of control samples from healthy donors and cancer patients. Assay: immunoSEQ multiplex PCR; the TCRdb copy retains only in-frame clones and omits some. The table includes over 85,000 clones, about four fifths detected once. The sample consisted of PBMCs. These TCRs come from a man between 65 and 79 years old with lung cancer. The CDR3 runs from the conserved cysteine through the conserved F or W. The order of the fields is CDR3 protein, CDR3 DNA, CDR3 length, clone size, D gene, V gene, J gene. A D gene is named only where the DNA matches it firmly. Rows may omit the clone size; those that give it use once, few, many or a size class.

CASRPTENTEAFF	TGCGCCAGCAGGCCCACAGAGAACACTGAAGCTTTCTTT	13	NA	NA	TRBV10-2	TRBJ1-1
CSAQTGETQYF	TGCAGTGCACAAACGGGGGAGACCCAGTACTTC	11	NA	NA	TRBV20-1	TRBJ2-5
CASTQGTSSYNEQFF	TGCGCCAGCACCCAGGGGACGAGCTCCTACAATGAGCAGTTCTTC	15	few	NA	TRBV5-1	TRBJ2-1
CASWDGGNTEAFF	TGTGCCAGCTGGGACGGGGGGAACACTGAAGCTTTCTTT	13	once	NA	TRBV4-2	TRBJ1-1
CASRTANRGGYTF	TGTGCCAGCAGAACCGCAAACAGGGGCGGCTACACCTTC	13	NA	TRBD1	TRBV5-4	TRBJ1-2
CASSQWAGRTTEAFF	TGTGCCAGCAGCCAATGGGCGGGGAGGACCACTGAAGCTTTCTTT	15	NA	NA	TRBV16	TRBJ1-1
CASSPGQGRIYGYTF	TGTGCCAGCAGCCCGGGACAGGGAAGAATCTATGGCTACACCTTC	15	NA	TRBD1	TRBV6-2/TRBV6-3	TRBJ1-2
CASSQDGGSNQPQHF	TGCGCCAGCAGCCAAGATGGAGGGAGCAATCAGCCCCAGCATTTT	15	NA	NA	TRBV4-3	TRBJ1-5
CASSPGQTEAFF	TGTGCCAGCTCACCAGGACAAACAGAAGCTTTCTTT	12	NA	NA	TRBV18	TRBJ1-1
CASSFDEKLFF	TGCGCCAGCAGCTTCGACGAAAAACTGTTTTTT	11	once	NA	TRBV5-1	TRBJ1-4
CASSPGQGADTQYF	TGTGCCAGCAGCCCGGGACAGGGCGCAGATACGCAGTATTTT	14	NA	TRBD1	TRBV5-4	TRBJ2-3
CASSIGRLAGGLDTQYF	TGTGCCAGTAGTATAGGTCGACTAGCGGGGGGCCTAGATACGCAGTATTTT	17	NA	TRBD2	TRBV19	TRBJ2-3
CASSLGRAKNIQYF	TGTGCCAGCAGCTTGGGCAGAGCCAAAAACATTCAGTACTTC	14	NA	NA	TRBV5-4	TRBJ2-4
CASSMGQGVPYNSPLHF	TGTGCCAGTAGTATGGGACAGGGGGTTCCCTATAATTCACCCCTCCACTTT	17	once	TRBD1	TRBV19	TRBJ1-6
CASRGQGMNEQFF	TGCGCCAGCAGAGGGCAGGGGATGAATGAGCAGTTCTTC	13	once	NA	TRBV23-1	TRBJ2-1
CASSPPDRAGETQYF	TGTGCCAGCAGCCCTCCCGACAGGGCGGGAGAGACCCAGTACTTC	15	NA	TRBD1	TRBV11-1	TRBJ2-5
CASSLGGGYTYEQYF	TGTGCCAGCAGCTTAGGGGGGGGTTACACCTACGAGCAGTACTTC	15	few	TRBD2	TRBV7-9	TRBJ2-7
CASSLGGGNSPLHF	TGTGCCAGCAGCTTAGGAGGGGGCAATTCACCCCTCCACTTT	14	NA	TRBD1	TRBV7-9	TRBJ1-6
CASRGHGTSYNEQFF	TGCGCCAGCAGAGGCCACGGGACCTCATACAATGAGCAGTTCTTC	15	NA	NA	TRBV5-1	TRBJ2-1
CASSPQGAGGPGDTQYF	TGTGCCAGCAGCCCACAGGGGGCGGGCGGCCCTGGGGATACGCAGTATTTT	17	NA	TRBD1	TRBV7-3	TRBJ2-3
CASKEKLFF	TGTGCCAGCAAGGAAAAACTGTTTTTT	9	NA	NA	TRBV27	TRBJ1-4
CSVEPGQGNRAFF	TGCAGCGTTGAACCCGGACAGGGCAATAGGGCTTTCTTT	13	NA	TRBD1	TRBV29-1	TRBJ1-1
CASRLAGVGGGSYEQYF	TGTGCCAGCAGACTAGCGGGGGTCGGGGGAGGATCCTACGAGCAGTACTTC	17	NA	TRBD2	TRBV2	TRBJ2-7
CASSEWTGTYEQYF	TGCGCCAGCAGTGAGTGGACCGGTACCTACGAGCAGTACTTC	14	NA	NA	TRBV10-1	TRBJ2-7
CASSYPGQGREAFF	TGTGCCAGCAGTTATCCCGGACAGGGGCGTGAAGCTTTCTTT	14	once	TRBD1	TRBV6-2/TRBV6-3	TRBJ1-1
CASSSRSSGGLNTGELFF	TGTGCCAGCAGCTCCCGATCTAGCGGGGGCTTGAACACCGGGGAGCTGTTTTTT	18	NA	TRBD2	TRBV7-3	TRBJ2-2
CASSRPGVVNTEAFF	TGTGCCAGCAGTCGACCTGGGGTAGTGAACACTGAAGCTTTCTTT	15	NA	NA	TRBV6-2/TRBV6-3	TRBJ1-1
CASSLVYEQYF	TGTGCCAGCAGCTTGGTCTACGAGCAGTACTTC	11	NA	NA	TRBV5-6	TRBJ2-7
CASSQGGFSYEQYF	TGTGCCAGCAGCCAAGGAGGTTTCTCCTACGAGCAGTACTTC	14	NA	NA	TRBV14	TRBJ2-7
CASSWASRRSYGYTF	TGTGCCAGCAGTTGGGCGTCGAGACGGAGCTATGGCTACACCTTC	15	NA	NA	TRBV6-1	TRBJ1-2
CASSPYNQPQHF	TGTGCCAGCAGTCCTTACAATCAGCCCCAGCATTTT	12	once	NA	TRBV6-5	TRBJ1-5
CATFLGTPETQYF	TGTGCCACTTTCCTCGGGACTCCCGAGACCCAGTACTTC	13	NA	NA	TRBV6-7	TRBJ2-5
CSVPHAYGYTF	TGCAGCGTTCCCCATGCGTATGGCTACACCTTC	11	NA	NA	TRBV29-1	TRBJ1-2
CSGGDLYNEQFF	TGCAGCGGGGGGGATCTTTACAATGAGCAGTTCTTC	12	once	NA	TRBV29-1	TRBJ2-1
CASSILDSGANVLTF	TGTGCCAGTAGTATACTTGACTCTGGGGCCAACGTCCTGACTTTC	15	NA	NA	TRBV19	TRBJ2-6
CASSSRGTGAYEQYF	TGTGCCAGCAGCTCTAGGGGGACAGGGGCCTACGAGCAGTACTTC	15	NA	TRBD1	TRBV5-8	TRBJ2-7
CASRKETNTEAFF	TGTGCCAGCCGGAAGGAGACGAACACTGAAGCTTTCTTT	13	NA	NA	TRBV19	TRBJ1-1
CAISLDSQETQYF	TGTGCCATCAGTCTGGACAGCCAAGAGACCCAGTACTTC	13	NA	NA	TRBV10-3	TRBJ2-5
CASSLGRTETTNEKLFF	TGTGCCAGCAGCTTAGGTCGGACAGAAACAACTAATGAAAAACTGTTTTTT	17	NA	NA	TRBV7-9	TRBJ1-4
CASSEFYRPYEQYF	TGTGCCAGCAGTGAATTTTACAGGCCCTACGAGCAGTACTTC	14	NA	NA	TRBV25-1	TRBJ2-7
CASSSGRGETQYF	TGTGCCAGCAGCAGCGGGAGGGGGGAGACCCAGTACTTC	13	NA	TRBD2	TRBV6-5	TRBJ2-5
CASSRGISSTANTGELFF	TGTGCCAGCAGCCGAGGCATTTCTTCGACAGCGAACACCGGGGAGCTGTTTTTT	18	NA	NA	TRBV5-4	TRBJ2-2
CASRTVAETQYF	TGTGCCAGCAGGACCGTGGCGGAGACCCAGTACTTC	12	NA	NA	TRBV6-5	TRBJ2-5
CASSITTTYEQYF	TGTGCCAGTAGTATAACAACTACCTACGAGCAGTACTTC	13	once	NA	TRBV19	TRBJ2-7
CASSFRGLASYEQYF	TGTGCCAGCAGTTTCCGAGGACTAGCTTCCTACGAGCAGTACTTC	15	NA	TRBD2	TRBV6-5	TRBJ2-7
CASSQVPPTGVGQPQHF	TGCGCCAGCAGCCAAGTACCCCCGACAGGGGTGGGACAGCCCCAGCATTTT	17	NA	TRBD1	TRBV4-1	TRBJ1-5
CASGTLNSNQPQHF	TGTGCCAGCGGGACCCTAAATAGCAATCAGCCCCAGCATTTT	14	NA	NA	TRBV21-1	TRBJ1-5
CASREAGLNTEAFF	TGTGCCAGCAGGGAGGCTGGGTTGAACACTGAAGCTTTCTTT	14	NA	NA	TRBV6-4	TRBJ1-1
CASSLRSGNTEAFF	TGTGCCAGCAGCTTACGATCAGGGAACACTGAAGCTTTCTTT	14	NA	NA	TRBV7-3	TRBJ1-1
CATSDRTSPHQETQYF	TGTGCCACCAGTGATAGGACTAGTCCCCACCAAGAGACCCAGTACTTC	16	once	TRBD2	TRBV24-1	TRBJ2-5
CASSGLLALDTDTQYF	TGTGCCAGCAGCGGACTACTAGCGCTAGACACAGATACGCAGTATTTT	16	NA	TRBD2	TRBV5-6	TRBJ2-3
CASSQDYDGGEKLFF	TGTGCCAGCAGCCAAGACTACGACGGGGGGGAAAAACTGTTTTTT	15	NA	NA	TRBV4-2	TRBJ1-4
CASSPGVLSTDTQYF	TGTGCCAGCTCACCAGGGGTTCTTAGCACAGATACGCAGTATTTT	15	NA	NA	TRBV18	TRBJ2-3
CASSLQKNTEAFF	TGTGCTAGCAGCTTACAGAAGAACACTGAAGCTTTCTTT	13	NA	NA	TRBV7-7	TRBJ1-1
CASSPGFYGYTF	TGTGCCAGCAGTCCGGGATTCTATGGCTACACCTTC	12	NA	NA	TRBV6-5	TRBJ1-2